The sequence of this T cell receptor (beta chain) was determined in a study of cytomegalovirus exposure and HLA in healthy donors. Study context: One earlier analysis, a look at 150 million to 200 million T cells, found more than 100 million unique TCR beta sequences.

The junction had 11 bases not matched to a gene; V was cut back by 6 bases and J by 11 bases. Germline V lookup: CDR1 MGHDK, CDR2 SYGVNS. This CDR3 is 13 amino acids long. Primers included in the PCR were 60 Vbeta and 13 Jbeta primers. Per the original methods: Some 9.9 million shared chains were among some 80 million unique TCR beta chains counted in a later analysis. Sequenced by immunoSEQ multiplex PCR; TCRdb stores in-frame clones only, minus some. That table is the source of V, J and clone size, and D and trimming were worked out from the DNA. This sample's clone table lists 120,000 to 150,000 clones.

The chain has TRBV25-1 and TRBJ1-1; 8 bases agree with TRBD1. The clonotype comes from a woman under 30 in good health and CMV-seronegative. The sequencing input was PBMCs. CDR3 loop: CASSVTGASGAFF. Written as DNA, the CDR3 is TGTGCCAGCAGCGTGACAGGGGCGTCAGGGGCTTTCTTT.